The sequence of this TCR beta chain was determined in a study of blood T cell repertoires in COVID-19. For the study at large: Spain, Italy and the United States supplied samples that represented acute and convalescent COVID-19. T cells, B-cell-depleted T cells, or PBMCs supplied cDNA or gDNA.

In the authors' methods: Counts of nucleated cells, estimated from reference gene primer amplification, were obtained. Here immunoSEQ multiplex PCR was the method, and the copy in TCRdb shows in-frame clones only, minus some. That table gives V, J and clone size, and the DNA gave D and trimming. Here the sample spans tens of thousands of clones, about three quarters being singletons. CDR3 size: 15 residues. Trimming took off 4 bases at V and 0 bases at J, with 11 bases between the two ends. The germline V gene encodes CDR1 MGHRA and CDR2 YSYEKL. Material for sequencing was peripheral blood. The sequence came from a human donor in a cohort sampled during active COVID-19. The chain links TRBV4-1 to TRBJ2-3; TRBD2 is a possible D gene (6 bases). CDR3 in amino acids: CASSLSGPSTDTQYF. The CDR3 nucleotides are TGCGCCAGCAGCCTCAGCGGGCCTAGCACAGATACGCAGTATTTT.